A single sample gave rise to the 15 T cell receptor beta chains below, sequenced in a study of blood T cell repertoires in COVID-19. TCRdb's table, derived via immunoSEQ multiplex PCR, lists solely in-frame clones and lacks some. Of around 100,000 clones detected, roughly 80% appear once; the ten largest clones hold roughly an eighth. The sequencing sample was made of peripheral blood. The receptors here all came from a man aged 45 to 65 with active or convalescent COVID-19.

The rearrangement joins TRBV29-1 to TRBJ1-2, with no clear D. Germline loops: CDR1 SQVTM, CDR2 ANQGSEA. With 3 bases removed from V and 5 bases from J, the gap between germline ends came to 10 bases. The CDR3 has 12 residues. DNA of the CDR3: TGCAGCGTTGATCGGGGTTTGTATGGCTACACCTTC. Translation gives CSVDRGLYGYTF.

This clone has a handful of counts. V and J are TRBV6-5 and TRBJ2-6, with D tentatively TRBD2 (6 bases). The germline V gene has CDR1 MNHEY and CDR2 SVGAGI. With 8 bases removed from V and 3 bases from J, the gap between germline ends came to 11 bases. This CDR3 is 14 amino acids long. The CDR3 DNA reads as TGTGCCAGCCGGGACGGGAGTGGGGCCAACGTCCTGACTTTC. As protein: CASRDGSGANVLTF.

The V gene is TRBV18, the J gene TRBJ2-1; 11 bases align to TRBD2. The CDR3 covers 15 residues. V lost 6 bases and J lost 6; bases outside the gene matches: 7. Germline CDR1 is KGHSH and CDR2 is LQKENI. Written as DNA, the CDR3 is TGTGCCAGCTCCGTAACTAGCGGGAGTCGCAATGAGCAGTTCTTC. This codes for CASSVTSGSRNEQFF.

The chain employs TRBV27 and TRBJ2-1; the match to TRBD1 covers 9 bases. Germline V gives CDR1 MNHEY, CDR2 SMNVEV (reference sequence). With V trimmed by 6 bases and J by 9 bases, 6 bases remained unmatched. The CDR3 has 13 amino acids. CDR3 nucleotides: TGTGCCAGCAGCCCTAGGACAGGGGTTGAGCAGTTCTTC. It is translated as CASSPRTGVEQFF.

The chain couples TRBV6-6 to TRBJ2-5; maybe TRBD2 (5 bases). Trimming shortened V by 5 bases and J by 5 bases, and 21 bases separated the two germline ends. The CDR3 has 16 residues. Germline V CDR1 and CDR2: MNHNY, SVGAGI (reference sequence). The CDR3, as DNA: TGTGCCAGCAGTAGTGGACTCCATCTCTTTGGGGAGACCCAGTACTTC. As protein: CASSSGLHLFGETQYF.

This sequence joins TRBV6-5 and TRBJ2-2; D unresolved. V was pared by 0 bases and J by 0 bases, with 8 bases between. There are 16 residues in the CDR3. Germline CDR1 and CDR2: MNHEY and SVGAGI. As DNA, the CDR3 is TGTGCCAGCAGTTACTCGAAGCAAGCGAACACCGGGGAGCTGTTTTTT. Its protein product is CASSYSKQANTGELFF.

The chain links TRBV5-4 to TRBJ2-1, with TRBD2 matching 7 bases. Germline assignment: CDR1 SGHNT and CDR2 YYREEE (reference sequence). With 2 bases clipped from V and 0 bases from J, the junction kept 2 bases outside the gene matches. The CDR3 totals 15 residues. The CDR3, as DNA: TGTGCCAGCAGCTTCGGCGGGAGCTCCTACAATGAGCAGTTCTTC. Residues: CASSFGGSSYNEQFF.

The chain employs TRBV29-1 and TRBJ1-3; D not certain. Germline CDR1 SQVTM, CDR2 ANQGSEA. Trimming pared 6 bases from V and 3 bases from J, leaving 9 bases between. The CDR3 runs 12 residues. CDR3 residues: CSVRQGGNTIYF. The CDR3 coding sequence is TGCAGCGTACGACAAGGTGGAAACACCATATATTTT.

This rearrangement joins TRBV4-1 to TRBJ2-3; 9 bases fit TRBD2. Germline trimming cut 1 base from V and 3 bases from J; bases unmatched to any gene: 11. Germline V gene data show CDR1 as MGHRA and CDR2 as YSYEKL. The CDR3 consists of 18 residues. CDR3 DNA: TGCGCCAGCAGCCAAGGGGCCCCGAGCGGGAGGCGGACAGATACGCAGTATTTT. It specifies CASSQGAPSGRRTDTQYF.

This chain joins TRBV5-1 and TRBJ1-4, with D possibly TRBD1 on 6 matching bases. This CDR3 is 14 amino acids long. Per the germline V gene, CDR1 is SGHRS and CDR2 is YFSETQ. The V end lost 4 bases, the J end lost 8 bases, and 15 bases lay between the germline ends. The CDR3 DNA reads TGCGCCAGCAGCCTAGGACAGCTGGGAGAAAAACTGTTTTTT. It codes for CASSLGQLGEKLFF.

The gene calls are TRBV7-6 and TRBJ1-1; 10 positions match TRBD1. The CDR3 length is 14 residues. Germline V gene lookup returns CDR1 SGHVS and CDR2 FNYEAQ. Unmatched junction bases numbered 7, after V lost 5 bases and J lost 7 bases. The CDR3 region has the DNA TGTGCCAGCAGCCTTCGGGACAGGGGACGTGAAGCTTTCTTT. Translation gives CASSLRDRGREAFF.

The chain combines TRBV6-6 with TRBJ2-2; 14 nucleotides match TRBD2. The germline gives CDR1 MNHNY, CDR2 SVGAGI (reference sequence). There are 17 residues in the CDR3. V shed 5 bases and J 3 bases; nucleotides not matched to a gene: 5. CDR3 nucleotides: TGTGCCAGCAGTCCCGGGACTAGCGGGAGCTACACCGGGGAGCTGTTTTTT. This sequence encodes CASSPGTSGSYTGELFF.

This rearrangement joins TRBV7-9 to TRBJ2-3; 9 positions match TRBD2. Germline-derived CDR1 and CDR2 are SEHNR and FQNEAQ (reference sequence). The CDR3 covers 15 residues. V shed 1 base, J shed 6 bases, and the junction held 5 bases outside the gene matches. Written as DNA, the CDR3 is TGTGCCAGCAGCTTAGTTCCTGCGGGAGGGGATACGCAGTATTTT. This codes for CASSLVPAGGDTQYF.

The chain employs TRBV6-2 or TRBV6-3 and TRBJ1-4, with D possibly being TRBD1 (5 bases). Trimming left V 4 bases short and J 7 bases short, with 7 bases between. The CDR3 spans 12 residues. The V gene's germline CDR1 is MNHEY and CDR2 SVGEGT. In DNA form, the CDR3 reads TGTGCCAGCAGTTTCGGGGGTGAAAAACTGTTTTTT. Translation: CASSFGGEKLFF.

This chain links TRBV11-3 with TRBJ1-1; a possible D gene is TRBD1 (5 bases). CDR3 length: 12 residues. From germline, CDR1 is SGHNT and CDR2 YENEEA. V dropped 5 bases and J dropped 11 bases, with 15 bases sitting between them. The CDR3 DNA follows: TGTGCCAGCAGCCGCAGGGAAGAAAGGGCTTTCTTT. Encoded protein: CASSRREERAFF.